Following are 18 T cell receptor beta chains from one sample sequenced in a study of OX40 agonist ivuxolimab in advanced cancers. Using immunoSEQ multiplex PCR, the repertoire was profiled, and TCRdb retains in-frame clones only, with some absent. The table lists fewer than 60,000 clones, 85% of them singletons. Specimen: CD4+ or CD8+ T cells sorted from blood, collected in a trial of the OX40 agonist ivuxolimab. The receptor set was obtained from an adult with an advanced solid tumor such as melanoma, head and neck, liver or kidney cancer.

V usage is TRBV19 and J usage is TRBJ1-5; maybe TRBD1 (6 bases). The V and J ends lost 3 bases and 3 bases respectively, with 12 bases between them. Germline V gene lookup returns CDR1 LNHDA and CDR2 SQIVND (reference sequence). This CDR3 is built from 15 residues. CDR3 amino acids: CASSITGTYNQPQHF. Here the CDR3 DNA reads TGTGCCAGTAGTATCACAGGGACCTACAATCAGCCCCAGCATTTT.

This chain joins TRBV9 and TRBJ2-3, with 9 bases that match TRBD2. The CDR3 sequence is 16 residues long. V shed 3 bases and J 0 bases; nucleotides not matched to a gene: 5. CDR1 is SGDLS, CDR2 YYNGEE, per germline. This chain's CDR3 is CASSAASGGSTDTQYF. The DNA of the CDR3 is TGTGCCAGCAGCGCTGCGAGCGGGGGGAGCACAGATACGCAGTATTTT. Supplemented by reference TRBV9 and TRBJ2-3, the full variable domain reads DSGVTQTPKHLITATGQRVTLRCSPRSGDLSVYWYQQSLDQGLQFLIQYYNGEERAKGNILERFSAQQFPDLHSELNLSSLELGDSALYFCASSAASGGSTDTQYFGPGTRLTVL.

This clone was seen just once. V gene TRBV6-6 combines with J gene TRBJ1-1, with D uncertain. Between the trimmed V and J ends, which lost 0 bases and 7 bases, there was a span of 15 bases. This CDR3 is 15 amino acids long. Germline lookup yields CDR1 MNHNY and CDR2 SVGAGI (reference sequence). CDR3 nucleotides: TGTGCCAGCAGTTACTCGAGGACCTTGGCGAATGAAGCTTTCTTT. As protein: CASSYSRTLANEAFF.

This clone appeared a few times. The chain joins TRBV2 to TRBJ2-1; 9 bases agree with TRBD1. The V gene end was trimmed by 7 bases and the J gene end by 4 bases; junction bases not matched to a gene: 8. The germline V gene has CDR1 SNHLY and CDR2 FYNNEI. The CDR3 spans 15 residues. CDR3 sequence reads: CASISGTGQYNEQFF. The CDR3 DNA reads as TGTGCCAGCATATCCGGGACAGGGCAATACAATGAGCAGTTCTTC.

The rearrangement links TRBV5-6 to TRBJ2-4; D gene uncertain. The CDR3 is 15 residues long. CDR1 and CDR2 (germline): SGHDT, YYEEEE. V lost 5 bases and J 2 bases, leaving 14 bases between the germline ends. The CDR3 DNA is TGTGCCAGCAGATATAGTCATCTCTCCAAAAACATTCAGTACTTC. Protein: CASRYSHLSKNIQYF.

The chain has TRBV5-4 and TRBJ1-1; no clear D gene. Germline V gene lookup returns CDR1 SGHNT and CDR2 YYREEE (reference sequence). This CDR3 has 14 residues. V lost 3 bases, J lost 0 bases, and 9 bases lay in between. CDR3 DNA sequence: TGTGCCAGCAGCTCCTTACACTTGAACACTGAAGCTTTCTTT. Its protein is CASSSLHLNTEAFF.

This sequence joins TRBV7-8 and TRBJ2-7, with D possibly matching TRBD2 (5 bases). The germline gives CDR1 SGHVS, CDR2 FQNEAQ. The CDR3 is 16 residues long. Trimming removed 3 bases at V and 0 bases at J, with 15 bases between. CDR3 in DNA: TGTGCCAGCAGCTTGGGGAGCTATCCCTCCTCCTACGAGCAGTACGTC. Translating it yields CASSLGSYPSSYEQYV.

The chain recombines TRBV5-4 with TRBJ2-6; no reliable D call. Trimming shortened V by 5 bases and J by 0 bases, and 9 bases separated the two germline ends. The germline CDR1 and CDR2 sequences are SGHNT and YYREEE (reference sequence). CDR3 length: 15 residues. CDR3 residues: CASSPANSGANVLTF. The CDR3, as DNA: TGTGCCAGCAGTCCTGCAAACTCTGGGGCCAACGTCCTGACTTTC.

The chain links TRBV13 to TRBJ2-5; possibly TRBD2 for D (5 bases). There are 14 residues in the CDR3. The V end lost 4 bases, the J end lost 0 bases, and 9 bases lay between the germline ends. The germline V gene has CDR1 PRHDT and CDR2 FYEKMQ (reference sequence). The CDR3 DNA is TGTGCCAGCAGCTCTCTCGGGGACCAAGAGACCCAGTACTTC. Amino acid sequence: CASSSLGDQETQYF.

Details on this clone: Additional DNA sequences in this sample encode the identical CDR3. The genes are TRBV4-3 and TRBJ1-2, with D unclear. V lost 0 bases and J lost 0, with 8 bases in between. CDR3 length: 15 residues. Germline CDR1 LGHNA, CDR2 YSLEER. CDR3 in amino acids: CASSQEADTNYGYTF. The CDR3 region has the DNA TGCGCCAGCAGCCAAGAAGCAGATACTAACTATGGCTACACCTTC.

This chain uses TRBV15 with TRBJ2-1; 9 positions agree with TRBD2. CDR1 is LNHNV, CDR2 YYDKDF, per germline (reference sequence). The CDR3 contains 16 residues. Trimming at V came to 3 bases and at J to 4 bases, leaving 7 bases not matched to a gene. The CDR3, as DNA: TGTGCCACCAGCAGGGAAATAGCGGGGGTATACAATGAGCAGTTCTTC. Residues: CATSREIAGVYNEQFF.

The chain joins TRBV10-3 to TRBJ1-2, with D hard to call. Trimming removed 10 bases from V and 5 bases from J, with 17 bases in between. In germline, CDR1 is ENHRY, CDR2 SYGVKD. This CDR3 comprises 13 residues. The DNA for the CDR3 is TGTGCCACCCTATCCGGGAGGGCTTATGGCTACACCTTC. It yields the protein CATLSGRAYGYTF.

The rearrangement uses TRBV19 and TRBJ1-1; D may be TRBD1 (6 bases). Germline V gives CDR1 LNHDA, CDR2 SQIVND (reference sequence). V lost 4 bases and J lost 1, with 10 bases in between. CDR3 length equals 14 residues. The CDR3 region has the DNA TGTGCCAGTAGTACGGGACACGCGAACACTGAAGCTTTCTTT. It specifies CASSTGHANTEAFF.

The chain has TRBV27 and TRBJ2-2; no firm D call. This CDR3 comprises 16 residues. With 2 bases removed from V and 7 bases from J, the gap between germline ends came to 17 bases. Per germline, CDR1 MNHEY and CDR2 SMNVEV (reference sequence). The CDR3 is CASSLIRRGVVGELFF. The CDR3 region has the DNA TGTGCCAGCAGTTTAATCCGGCGTGGGGTCGTCGGGGAGCTGTTTTTT.

The chain uses TRBV6-4 and TRBJ1-1, with a weak D call TRBD1 (5 bases). Looked up from germline, CDR1 is MRHNA and CDR2 is SNTAGT. V gave up 8 bases and J gave up 4 bases, with 14 bases separating them. The CDR3 consists of 13 residues. The CDR3 region is CASGAGDGTEAFF. The CDR3 nucleotides read TGTGCCAGCGGGGCGGGGGACGGCACTGAAGCTTTCTTT.

The chain uses TRBV14 and TRBJ1-2; D unclear. The V gene lost 1 base and the J gene lost 1 base, with 16 bases spanning the gap. Per germline, CDR1 SGHDN and CDR2 FVKESK. CDR3 length: 17 amino acids. The CDR3 sequence is CASSQGYVSGLNYGYTF. CDR3 DNA: TGTGCCAGCAGCCAAGGCTACGTATCAGGCCTTAACTATGGCTACACCTTC. Filled out from reference TRBV14 and TRBJ1-2, the complete variable domain reads EAGVTQFPSHSVIEKGQTVTLRCDPISGHDNLYWYRRVMGKEIKFLLHFVKESKQDESGMPNNRFLAERTGGTYSTLKVQPAELEDSGVYFCASSQGYVSGLNYGYTFGSGTRLTVV.

This clone has a handful of counts. This chain uses TRBV4-1 with TRBJ2-7; D may match TRBD1 or TRBD2 (5 bases each). The CDR3 has 15 amino acids. Per the germline V gene, CDR1 is MGHRA and CDR2 is YSYEKL. With 4 bases removed from V and 2 bases from J, the gap between germline ends came to 15 bases. The CDR3 spells CASSLRDGITYEQYF. For the CDR3, the DNA is TGCGCCAGCAGCCTTCGGGACGGAATCACCTACGAGCAGTACTTC.

The V call is TRBV4-1, the J call TRBJ2-3; D is possibly TRBD2 (5 bases). Trimming shortened V by 3 bases and J by 6 bases, and 7 bases separated the two germline ends. The CDR3 has 12 residues. From germline, CDR1 is MGHRA and CDR2 YSYEKL. CDR3 protein: CASSQGGDTQYF. CDR3 in DNA: TGCGCCAGCAGCCAGGGCGGGGATACGCAGTATTTT.